The 23 T cell receptor beta chains given below trace back to one sample, sequenced in a study of T cells after yellow fever vaccination. TCRdb recomputed calls from the 5' RACE reads with MiXCR, one row per CDR3 protein. This sample yields hundreds of thousands of distinct CDR3 sequences, of which about 12% are seen a single time; about 15% belongs to the top ten. The sample in question was PBMCs, obtained on the day of the yellow fever booster vaccination. These receptors all come from a young man who received the YFV17D yellow fever vaccine.

The V gene is TRBV7-9, the J gene TRBJ1-3; no reliable D call. Per the germline V gene, CDR1 is SEHNR and CDR2 is FQNEAQ (reference sequence). This CDR3 is built from 14 residues. Deletions cut 5 bases from V and 2 bases from J, with 10 bases between. In nucleotides, the CDR3 is TGTGCCAGCAGCGCCGATGGGACTGGAAACACCATATATTTT. Its translation is CASSADGTGNTIYF.

There are a few counts of this clonotype. The V gene is TRBV19, the J gene TRBJ2-7, with a weak D call TRBD1 (5 bases). Trimming cost V 7 bases and J 2 bases, with 18 bases left between them. The CDR3 is 15 residues long. CDR1 LNHDA and CDR2 SQIVND come from the germline V gene (reference sequence). Here the CDR3 DNA reads TGTGCCAGTACCATAACGTACAGGAACCCCTACGAGCAGTACTTC. Its protein product is CASTITYRNPYEQYF.

The table lists this clonotype with a few counts. The gene calls are TRBV27 and TRBJ2-1; D may be TRBD2 (5 bases). V was cut by 4 bases and J by 5 bases, with 9 bases left in between. CDR1 and CDR2 from the germline V gene are MNHEY and SMNVEV (reference sequence). The CDR3 is 13 residues long. CDR3 nucleotides: TGTGCCAGCAGTTCTACTAGAAACAATGAGCAGTTCTTC. It translates to CASSSTRNNEQFF.

This clonotype was observed many times. The rearrangement joins TRBV12-3 or TRBV12-4 to TRBJ1-1, with unresolved D. Trimming stripped 1 base from V and 6 bases from J, with 9 bases between. This CDR3 comprises 13 residues. DNA for the CDR3: TGTGCCAGCAGTTTAGGGGCGCACTCTGAAGCTTTCTTT. It specifies CASSLGAHSEAFF.

This clonotype appeared a few times. This sequence joins TRBV15 and TRBJ2-1; TRBD1 matches at 8 bases. Germline V lookup: CDR1 LNHNV, CDR2 YYDKDF (reference sequence). This CDR3 comprises 15 residues. After removal of 3 bases from V and 7 bases from J, the junction contained 8 bases not matched to a gene. CDR3 sequence (DNA): TGTGCCACCAGCAGCGGTAGGACAGGGCGAAATGAGCAGTTCTTC. It codes for CATSSGRTGRNEQFF.

The chain combines TRBV7-9 with TRBJ2-2, with unresolved D. The V gene's germline CDR1 is SEHNR and CDR2 FQNEAQ (reference sequence). Trimming left V 7 bases short and J 7 bases short, with 10 bases between. The CDR3 has 12 residues. CDR3 amino acids: CASTEWVGELFF. In nucleotides, the CDR3 is TGTGCCAGCACGGAGTGGGTCGGGGAGCTGTTTTTT.

This clonotype was found a few times. The chain joins TRBV7-9 to TRBJ2-7; 8 bases fit TRBD1. CDR3 length: 16 residues. Germline CDR1 reads SEHNR; CDR2 reads FQNEAQ (reference sequence). The V segment lost 1 base and the J segment 0 bases; nucleotides outside the gene matches: 5. Written as DNA, the CDR3 is TGTGCCAGCAGCTTAGGGGACAGGTTCGTCTCCTACGAGCAGTACTTC. Translating it yields CASSLGDRFVSYEQYF. The full variable domain, in which reference TRBV7-9 and TRBJ2-7 provide the parts outside the CDR3, is DTGVSQNPRHKITKRGQNVTFRCDPISEHNRLYWYRQTLGQGPEFLTYFQNEAQLEKSRLLSDRFSAERPKGSFSTLEIQRTEQGDSAMYLCASSLGDRFVSYEQYFGPGTRLTVT.

The chain is built from TRBV5-1 and TRBJ1-4; D unclear. This CDR3 has 14 residues. Per the germline V gene, CDR1 is SGHRS and CDR2 is YFSETQ. The germline V and J ends were trimmed by 0 bases and 4 bases, with 7 bases remaining between them. CDR3 in amino acids: CASSLGQINEKLFF. Here the CDR3 DNA reads TGCGCCAGCAGCTTGGGGCAGATTAATGAAAAACTGTTTTTT.

This chain connects TRBV5-5 to TRBJ2-2; TRBD1 is a possible D gene (5 bases). Trimming cost V 5 bases and J 0 bases, with 8 bases left between them. The CDR3 has 14 residues. Germline CDR1 reads SGHKS; CDR2 reads YYEKEE (reference sequence). CDR3 nucleotide sequence: TGTGCCAGCAGGAAGACAGCGAACACCGGGGAGCTGTTTTTT. It yields the protein CASRKTANTGELFF.

This sequence joins TRBV20-1 and TRBJ2-3; no definite D call. Trimming stripped 2 bases from V and 0 bases from J, with 6 bases between. The CDR3 consists of 13 residues. Germline CDR1 reads DFQATT; CDR2 reads SNEGSKA (reference sequence). CDR3 amino acids: CSARFGSTDTQYF. In DNA, the CDR3 is TGCAGTGCTAGATTCGGGAGCACAGATACGCAGTATTTT.

This clonotype was picked up one time. The chain couples TRBV4-2 to TRBJ2-1, with 8 bases lining up with TRBD2. The CDR3 is 16 amino acids. The V and J ends lost 4 bases and 0 bases, in that order; junction bases with no gene match: 5. Germline lookup yields CDR1 LGHNA and CDR2 YNFKEQ. The CDR3 DNA reads as TGTGCCAGCAGCCCCGGGGGGGGGGCCTCCTACAATGAGCAGTTCTTC. Protein sequence: CASSPGGGASYNEQFF.

J is TRBJ2-7 and V is TRBV7-2; 9 nucleotides agree with TRBD2. The CDR3 consists of 15 residues. J lost 4 bases, V lost 3 bases, and 7 bases had no gene match. Per the germline V gene, CDR1 is SGHTA and CDR2 is FQGNSA. The CDR3 loop is CASSFATSGLYEQYF. For the CDR3, the DNA is TGTGCCAGCAGCTTTGCGACTAGCGGTCTGTACGAGCAGTACTTC. The variable domain in full, completed from reference TRBV7-2 and TRBJ2-7, reads GAGVSQSPSNKVTEKGKDVELRCDPISGHTALYWYRQSLGQGLEFLIYFQGNSAPDKSGLPSDRFSAERTGGSVSTLTIQRTQQEDSAVYLCASSFATSGLYEQYFGPGTRLTVT.

This rearrangement joins TRBV5-1 to TRBJ2-1, with 7 bases that match TRBD2. Trimming at V came to 4 bases and at J to 4 bases, leaving 8 bases not matched to a gene. The CDR3 is 15 residues long. Germline CDR1 reads SGHRS; CDR2 reads YFSETQ. The CDR3 DNA reads as TGCGCCAGCAGCCTATCTAGCGGATTATACAATGAGCAGTTCTTC. Protein product: CASSLSSGLYNEQFF.

This clonotype was observed a single time. The chain carries TRBV19 and TRBJ2-7; 8 positions agree with TRBD2. The length of the CDR3 is 14 residues. CDR1 is LNHDA and CDR2 is SQIVND in the germline V gene (reference sequence). V gave up 5 bases and J gave up 3 bases; unmatched junction bases: 6. The CDR3, as DNA: TGTGCCAGTAGTCAAGCGGGAGATTTCTACGAGCAGTACTTC. It translates to CASSQAGDFYEQYF.

Many counts were recorded for this clonotype. V is TRBV6-5 and J is TRBJ2-7; 11 bases match TRBD2. V shed 4 bases and J 2 bases; nucleotides not matched to a gene: 4. From germline, CDR1 is MNHEY and CDR2 SVGAGI. The CDR3 extends over 15 amino acids. CDR3 DNA sequence: TGTGCCAGCAGTTGGGATAGCGGGAGGGCCTACGAGCAGTACTTC. This sequence encodes CASSWDSGRAYEQYF.

With respect to this clonotype: One junction end disagrees with the germline gene, perhaps due to a read error. The chain carries TRBV20-1 and TRBJ1-5, with unresolved D. In germline, CDR1 is DFQATT, CDR2 SNEGSKA (reference sequence). The CDR3 is 16 residues long. CDR3 DNA sequence: TGCTGTGCTAGAGATGAGGGTGGTGGAGGCAATCAGCCCCAGCATTTT. Its translation is CCARDEGGGGNQPQHF.

This clonotype appeared a few times. The gene calls are TRBV18 and TRBJ1-2; a possible D gene is TRBD1 (6 bases). Per the germline V gene, CDR1 is KGHSH and CDR2 is LQKENI. V was trimmed by 6 bases and J by 7 bases, leaving 15 bases between them. The CDR3 runs 13 residues. The CDR3 region has the DNA TGTGCCAGCTCTCAGCAGGGGTTCAGTGGCTACACCTTC. Translation gives CASSQQGFSGYTF.

This clonotype has just a few counts. This chain uses TRBV18 with TRBJ1-2; D gene ambiguous. Trimming stripped 5 bases from V and 6 bases from J, with 10 bases between. This CDR3 region has 12 residues. Germline V gene data show CDR1 as KGHSH and CDR2 as LQKENI. The CDR3 DNA follows: TGTGCCAGCTCAAGTGGGAGGGATGGCTACACCTTC. Protein sequence: CASSSGRDGYTF. The variable domain in full, with the rest retrieved from reference TRBV18 and TRBJ1-2, is NAGVMQNPRHLVRRRGQEARLRCSPMKGHSHVYWYRQLPEEGLKFMVYLQKENIIDESGMPKERFSAEFPKEGPSILRIQQVVRGDSAAYFCASSSGRDGYTFGSGTRLTVV.

This clonotype turned up a few times. This CDR3 is CASSERTTSTDTQYF. The CDR3 nucleotides read TGTGCCAGCAGTGAACGGACTACCAGCACAGATACGCAGTATTTT. The chain combines TRBV6-1 with TRBJ2-3; D may be TRBD2 (6 bases). From germline, CDR1 is MNHNS and CDR2 SASEGT. V dropped 2 bases and J dropped 0 bases, with 9 bases sitting between them. This CDR3 has 15 amino acids.

In its sample, this clonotype was seen a few times. V gene TRBV6-1 combines with J gene TRBJ2-5; 10 nucleotides agree with TRBD2. V was pared by 6 bases and J by 4 bases, with 11 bases of the junction left unmatched. Germline V gene lookup returns CDR1 MNHNS and CDR2 SASEGT. The CDR3 consists of 16 residues. CDR3 amino acids: CASRRTSGAVGETQYF. CDR3 sequence (DNA): TGTGCCAGCAGGCGTACTAGCGGGGCGGTGGGAGAGACCCAGTACTTC.

In this sample, this clonotype turned up a few times. The genes are TRBV12-3 or TRBV12-4 and TRBJ1-1, with TRBD1 as a possible D gene (6 bases). Deletions cut 3 bases from V and 1 base from J, with 15 bases between. The CDR3 is 16 amino acids. The CDR3 coding sequence is TGTGCCAGCAGTTTTTATAGGACAGCCTCGAACACTGAAGCTTTCTTT. Its protein is CASSFYRTASNTEAFF.

This clonotype was observed a handful of times. The chain recombines TRBV6-2 or TRBV6-3 with TRBJ2-7, with TRBD2 identical over 11 bases. Germline CDR1 reads MNHEY; CDR2 reads SVGEGT. The CDR3 runs to 16 residues. After removal of 4 bases from V and 3 bases from J, the junction contained 8 bases not matched to a gene. DNA of the CDR3: TGTGCCAGCAGTTCCCCAACTAGCGGGAGAGTCTACGAGCAGTACTTC. It is translated as CASSSPTSGRVYEQYF.

This chain joins TRBV5-1 and TRBJ2-7; TRBD2 might be the D (6 bases). V lost 5 bases, J lost 2 bases, and 11 bases lay in between. The CDR3 runs to 13 residues. Germline CDR1 reads SGHRS; CDR2 reads YFSETQ. The CDR3 nucleotides are TGCGCCAGCAGTCTGGACTATACCTACGAGCAGTACTTC. Translated, it gives CASSLDYTYEQYF.